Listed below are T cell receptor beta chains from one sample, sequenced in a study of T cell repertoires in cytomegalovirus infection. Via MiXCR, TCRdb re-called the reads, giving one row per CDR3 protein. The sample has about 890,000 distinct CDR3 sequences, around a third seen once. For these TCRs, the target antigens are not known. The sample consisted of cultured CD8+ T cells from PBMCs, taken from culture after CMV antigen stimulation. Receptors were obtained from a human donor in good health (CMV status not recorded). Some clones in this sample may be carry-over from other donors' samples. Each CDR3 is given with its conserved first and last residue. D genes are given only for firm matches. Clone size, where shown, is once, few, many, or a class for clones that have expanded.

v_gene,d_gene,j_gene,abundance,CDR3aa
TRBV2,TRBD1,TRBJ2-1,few,CATSPGQTLYYNEQFF
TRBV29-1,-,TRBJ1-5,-,CSVSGGNQPQHF
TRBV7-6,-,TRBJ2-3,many,CASSLEHSGSLAADTQYF
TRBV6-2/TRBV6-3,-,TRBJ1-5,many,CASSPGGGGQPQHF
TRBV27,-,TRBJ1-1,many,CASSYGGGSTEAFF
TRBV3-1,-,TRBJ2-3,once,CASSQDPFPDTQYF
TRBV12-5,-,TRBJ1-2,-,CASGSGPLVDGYTF
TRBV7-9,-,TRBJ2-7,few,CATQGFSYEQYF
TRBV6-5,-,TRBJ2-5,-,CASSYSVRTMTETQNF
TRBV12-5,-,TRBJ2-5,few,CASAREGAGTQYF
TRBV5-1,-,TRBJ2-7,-,CASSLEGGEDYEQYF
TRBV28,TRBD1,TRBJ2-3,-,CASSSPVGQGMQPYFEDTQYF
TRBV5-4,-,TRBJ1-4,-,CASSRSGHSLNEKLFF
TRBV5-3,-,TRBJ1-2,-,CASSLVGRAEDYGYTF
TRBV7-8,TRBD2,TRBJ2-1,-,CASSLPHRSGGTYNEQFF
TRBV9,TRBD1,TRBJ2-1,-,CASGSSGTGSRYNEQFF
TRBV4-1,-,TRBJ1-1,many,CASSQDNRQYTEAFF
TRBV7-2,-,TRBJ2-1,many,CASSLEVINEQFF
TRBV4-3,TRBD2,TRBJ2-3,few,CASSQDPAGEVRTDTQYF
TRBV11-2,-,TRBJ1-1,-,CASSHNAGVEAFF
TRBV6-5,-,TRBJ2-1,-,CASSKSNYNEQFF
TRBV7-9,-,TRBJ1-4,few,CASTSGGLNEKLFF
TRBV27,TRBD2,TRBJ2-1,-,CASSFMTSGVGSYNEQFF
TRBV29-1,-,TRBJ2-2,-,CSVEDLIGELFF
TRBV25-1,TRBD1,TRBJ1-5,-,CASGQDNQPQHF
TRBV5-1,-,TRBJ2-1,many,CASSLIGDEQFF
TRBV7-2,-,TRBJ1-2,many,CASSMTPMTGGYTF
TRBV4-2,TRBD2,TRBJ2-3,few,CASSPRGKRDSTDTQYF
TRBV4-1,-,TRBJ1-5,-,CASSQGGNQPRHF
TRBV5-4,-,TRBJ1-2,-,CASRSVRGAGYTF
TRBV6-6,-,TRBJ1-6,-,CASEDKGSPLHF
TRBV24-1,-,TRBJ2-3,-,CATSERRDTQYF
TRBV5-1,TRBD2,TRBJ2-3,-,CASSSPSGGATDTQYF
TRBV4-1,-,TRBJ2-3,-,CASGQVWGDTDTQYF
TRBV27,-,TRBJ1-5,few,CASSLFGAKNQPQHF
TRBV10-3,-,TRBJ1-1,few,CAISLGTINTEAFF
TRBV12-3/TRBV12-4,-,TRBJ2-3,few,CASGGGTDTQYF
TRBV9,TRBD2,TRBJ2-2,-,CASSASGTSGENTGELFF
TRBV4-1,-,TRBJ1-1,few,CASSQTPGTEAFF
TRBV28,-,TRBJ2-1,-,CASSSGVGDNEQFF
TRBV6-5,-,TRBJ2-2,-,CASSYNRGVGTNTGELFF
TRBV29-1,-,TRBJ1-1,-,CSVVLRGNTEAFF
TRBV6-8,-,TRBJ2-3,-,CVSSLEGDSGDTQYF
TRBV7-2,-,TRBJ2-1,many,CASSLNSLSYNEQFF
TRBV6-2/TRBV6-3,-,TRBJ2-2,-,CASSFTLSGELFF
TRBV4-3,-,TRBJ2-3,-,CASSQMGYVADTQYF
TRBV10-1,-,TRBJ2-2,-,CASGDAGELFF
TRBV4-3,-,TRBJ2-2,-,CASSHRSGAGELFF
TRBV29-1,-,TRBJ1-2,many,CSVDLVGKANYGYTF
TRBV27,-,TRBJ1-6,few,CASGRGGSYSPLHF
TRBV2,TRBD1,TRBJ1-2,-,CATYTRGSYTF
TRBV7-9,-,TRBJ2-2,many,CASSLGQVSGELFF
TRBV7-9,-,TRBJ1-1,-,CASSGREYGTEAFF